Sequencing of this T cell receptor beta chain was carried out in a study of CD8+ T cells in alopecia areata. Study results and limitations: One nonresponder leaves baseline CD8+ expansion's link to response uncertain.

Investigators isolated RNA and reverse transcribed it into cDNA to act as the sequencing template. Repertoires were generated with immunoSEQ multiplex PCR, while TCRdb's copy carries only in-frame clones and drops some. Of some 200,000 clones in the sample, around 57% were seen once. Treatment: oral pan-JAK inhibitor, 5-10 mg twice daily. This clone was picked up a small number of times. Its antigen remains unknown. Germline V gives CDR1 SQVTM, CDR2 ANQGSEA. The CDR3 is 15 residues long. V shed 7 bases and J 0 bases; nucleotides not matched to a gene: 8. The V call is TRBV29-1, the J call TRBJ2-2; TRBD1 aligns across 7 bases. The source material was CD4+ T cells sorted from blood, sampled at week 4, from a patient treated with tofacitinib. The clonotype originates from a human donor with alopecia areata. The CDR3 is CSARQGPSNTGELFF. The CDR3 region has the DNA TGCAGCGCCCGACAGGGTCCGTCGAACACCGGGGAGCTGTTTTTT.